Detailed here is one TCR beta chain. Its cognate antigen is unknown. Germline lookup yields CDR1 MNHEY and CDR2 SVGAGI. Trimming cost V 6 bases and J 4 bases; bases outside gene matches: 8. The CDR3 extends over 14 amino acids. The data stem from a study of T cells in localized non-small cell lung cancer. Overall study findings and caveats: Longer survival (overall) was linked to higher T cell density in blood. Tumor samples were not multi-region, leaving intratumor heterogeneity unexcluded. Of the tissues analyzed, uninvolved adjacent lung showed maximal T cell clonality, greater than tumor. Across samples, adjacent lung featured a median roughly 60 of the top 100 tumor clones.

TCRdb keeps only in-frame clones here, not all; method: immunoSEQ multiplex PCR. The sample consists of some 17,000 clones, 90% of them appearing once. The sequence came from a woman between 40 and 69 years old with stage III lung adenocarcinoma. This specimen consisted of peripheral blood mononuclear cells, obtained before any cancer treatment. V is TRBV6-5 and J is TRBJ1-2, with TRBD1 matching 7 bases. The CDR3 nucleotides are TGTGCCAGCAGGAGGACAGGCAACCTCTATGGCTACACCTTC. Translating it yields CASRRTGNLYGYTF.